Listed below are T cell receptor beta chains from one sample, sequenced in a study of beta chain features in type 1 diabetes. Clones were sequenced by immunoSEQ multiplex PCR, and TCRdb holds only the in-frame ones, with some missing. The sample yields over 350,000 clones, roughly 16% seen once. What was sequenced was naive CD4+ T cells from blood. These receptors all come from a woman aged 18-29 years in good health. Each CDR3 is given with its conserved first and last residue. D genes are given only for firm matches. A clone size is listed for some rows: how often the clone was seen (once, few, many), or a class if it is expanded.

j_call: TRBJ1-2
clone_size: .
d_call: .
v_call: TRBV5-1
cdr3_aa: CASSYPEYYGYTF
cdr3_nt: TGCGCCAGCAGCTACCCAGAATACTATGGCTACACCTTC

j_call: TRBJ2-1
clone_size: .
d_call: .
v_call: TRBV11-2
cdr3_aa: CASSSAGYNEQFF
cdr3_nt: TGTGCCAGCAGCTCCGCGGGATACAATGAGCAGTTCTTC

j_call: TRBJ2-7
clone_size: .
d_call: .
v_call: TRBV28
cdr3_aa: CASIGSPPGTYEQYF
cdr3_nt: TGTGCCAGCATCGGTTCCCCGCCCGGGACCTACGAGCAGTACTTC

j_call: TRBJ2-1
clone_size: few
d_call: TRBD2
v_call: TRBV7-2
cdr3_aa: CASRPRGTSPNEQFF
cdr3_nt: TGTGCCAGCAGACCTCGGGGGACTAGCCCCAATGAGCAGTTCTTC

j_call: TRBJ2-7
clone_size: once
d_call: TRBD1
v_call: TRBV19
cdr3_aa: CASSIRGQIYEQYF
cdr3_nt: TGTGCCAGTAGTATCAGGGGACAGATCTACGAGCAGTACTTC

j_call: TRBJ2-6
clone_size: .
d_call: .
v_call: TRBV4-1
cdr3_aa: CASSQMSLASSGANVLTF
cdr3_nt: TGCGCCAGCAGCCAAATGAGCTTAGCGTCCTCTGGGGCCAACGTCCTGACTTTC

j_call: TRBJ2-3
clone_size: .
d_call: TRBD1
v_call: TRBV5-4
cdr3_aa: CASRRTGGRNTQYF
cdr3_nt: TGTGCCAGCCGCAGGACAGGGGGGCGGAATACGCAGTATTTT

j_call: TRBJ1-2
clone_size: few
d_call: .
v_call: TRBV29-1
cdr3_aa: CSVAGWDYGYTF
cdr3_nt: TGCAGCGTTGCGGGGTGGGACTATGGCTACACCTTC

j_call: TRBJ2-7
clone_size: few
d_call: TRBD2
v_call: TRBV29-1
cdr3_aa: CSARGLADTHEQYF
cdr3_nt: TGCAGCGCGCGGGGACTAGCGGATACTCACGAGCAGTACTTC

j_call: TRBJ2-6
clone_size: .
d_call: .
v_call: TRBV6-5
cdr3_aa: CASSMHGSGANVLTF
cdr3_nt: TGTGCCAGCAGCATGCACGGCTCTGGGGCCAACGTCCTGACTTTC

j_call: TRBJ1-5
clone_size: few
d_call: .
v_call: TRBV4-3
cdr3_aa: CASSDSLYQPQHF
cdr3_nt: TGCGCCAGCTCGGACAGCCTTTATCAGCCCCAGCATTTT

j_call: TRBJ1-5
clone_size: .
d_call: TRBD1
v_call: TRBV19
cdr3_aa: CASSPRDRHQPQHF
cdr3_nt: TGTGCCAGTAGTCCTCGGGACAGGCATCAGCCCCAGCATTTT

j_call: TRBJ2-1
clone_size: few
d_call: .
v_call: TRBV5-4
cdr3_aa: CASSARLNSYNEQFF
cdr3_nt: TGTGCCAGCAGCGCCCGACTCAACTCCTACAATGAGCAGTTCTTC

j_call: TRBJ2-5
clone_size: .
d_call: .
v_call: TRBV11-2
cdr3_aa: CASSLVVSRETQYF
cdr3_nt: TGTGCCAGCAGCTTAGTAGTGTCGCGGGAGACCCAGTACTTC

j_call: TRBJ2-7
clone_size: .
d_call: TRBD1
v_call: TRBV28
cdr3_aa: CASSVPGQGSYEQYF
cdr3_nt: TGTGCCAGCAGTGTACCGGGACAGGGGTCCTACGAGCAGTACTTC

j_call: TRBJ2-5
clone_size: .
d_call: TRBD1
v_call: TRBV29-1
cdr3_aa: CSADGTGRETQYF
cdr3_nt: TGCAGTGCGGACGGGACAGGGAGAGAGACCCAGTACTTC